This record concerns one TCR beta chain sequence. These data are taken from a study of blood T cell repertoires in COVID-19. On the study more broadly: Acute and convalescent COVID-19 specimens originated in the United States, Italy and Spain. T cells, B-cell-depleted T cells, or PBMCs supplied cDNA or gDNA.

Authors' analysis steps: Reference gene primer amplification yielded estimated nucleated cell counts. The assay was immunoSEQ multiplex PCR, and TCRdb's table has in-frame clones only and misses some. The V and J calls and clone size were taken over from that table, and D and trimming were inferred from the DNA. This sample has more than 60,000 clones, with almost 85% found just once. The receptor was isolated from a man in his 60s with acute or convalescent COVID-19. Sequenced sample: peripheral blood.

The CDR3 loop is CASSLYNEKLFF. The CDR3 bases are TGTGCCAGCAGTTTATATAATGAAAAACTGTTTTTT. This chain uses TRBV12-3 or TRBV12-4 with TRBJ1-4; D unresolved. V was trimmed by 2 bases and J by 4 bases, leaving 2 bases between them. This CDR3 region has 12 residues.